Listed below are T cell receptor beta chains from one sample, sequenced in a study of patients and donors after allogeneic stem cell transplantation. Using its own MiXCR run on the RT-PCR reads, TCRdb lists one record per CDR3 protein. The table shows 200,000 to 250,000 distinct CDR3 sequences, with around two fifths occurring only once. The sequenced sample consisted of blood, either unsorted or a sorted T cell fraction (not recorded which). These TCRs come from a human donor who was either an allogeneic HSCT recipient or a stem cell or donor lymphocyte infusion donor (not recorded which). It is not recorded whose cells these are; they may come from a transplant donor. CDR3s include the opening cysteine and the closing phenylalanine or tryptophan. D genes are given only for firm matches. Not every row has a clone size; where given, it reads once, few, many or a size class.

CDR3 length	V gene	D gene	J gene	clone size	CDR3 protein	CDR3 DNA
17	TRBV5-1	TRBD1	TRBJ2-2	NA	CASRPGTGGSRTGELFF	TGCGCCAGCAGACCCGGGACAGGGGGCTCCAGGACCGGGGAGCTGTTTTTT
8	TRBV20-1	NA	TRBJ1-6	NA	CSVGPLHF	TGCAGCGTAGGACCCCTCCACTTT
14	TRBV12-3/TRBV12-4	TRBD2	TRBJ2-4	NA	CASSVGLGGNIQYF	TGTGCCAGCAGTGTGGGACTGGGGGGGAACATTCAGTACTTC
16	TRBV25-1	NA	TRBJ1-3	NA	CASSEFRGEAGNTIYF	TGTGCCAGCAGTGAATTTAGGGGAGAGGCTGGAAACACCATATATTTT
12	TRBV2	NA	TRBJ2-7	NA	CASSPQEYEQYF	TGTGCCAGCAGTCCCCAAGAATACGAGCAGTACTTC
14	TRBV10-3	NA	TRBJ1-2	NA	CAISVEPRNYGYTF	TGTGCCATCAGTGTCGAACCGAGAAACTATGGCTACACCTTC
13	TRBV4-1	NA	TRBJ1-3	NA	CASSQPPVNTIYF	TGCGCCAGCAGCCAACCCCCCGTAAACACCATATATTTT
14	TRBV5-1	NA	TRBJ1-1	NA	CASSLGQPGRWAFF	TGCGCCAGCAGCTTGGGACAACCGGGCCGATGGGCTTTCTTT
13	TRBV20-1	NA	TRBJ1-4	few	CSAIRATNEKLFF	TGCAGTGCTATCAGGGCAACTAATGAAAAACTGTTTTTT
11	TRBV12-3/TRBV12-4	NA	TRBJ1-1	NA	CASIREAEAFF	TGTGCCAGCATACGGGAGGCTGAAGCTTTCTTT
13	TRBV30	NA	TRBJ1-1	NA	CAWGRTVNTEAFF	TGTGCCTGGGGGCGGACAGTAAACACTGAAGCTTTCTTT
16	TRBV20-1	NA	TRBJ2-3	few	CSAPRLQGRGTDTQYF	TGCAGTGCCCCAAGACTACAGGGACGGGGCACAGATACGCAGTATTTT
16	TRBV27	TRBD1	TRBJ1-5	few	CASSPGTGFSNQPQHF	TGTGCCAGCAGTCCGGGGACAGGATTTAGCAATCAGCCCCAGCATTTT
13	TRBV19	NA	TRBJ1-5	NA	CASDRGSNQPQHF	TGTGCCAGCGATAGGGGGAGCAATCAGCCCCAGCATTTT
16	TRBV7-9	NA	TRBJ2-6	NA	CASSLAGGTGANVLTF	TGTGCCAGCAGCTTAGCCGGGGGAACTGGGGCCAACGTCCTGACTTTC
14	TRBV24-1	NA	TRBJ2-5	NA	CATSDLDRGETQYF	TGTGCCACCAGTGACCTTGACCGGGGAGAGACCCAGTACTTC
17	TRBV20-1	NA	TRBJ2-3	NA	CSARVLIGRASTDTQYF	TGCAGTGCTAGAGTATTGATCGGAAGGGCTAGCACAGATACGCAGTATTTT
13	TRBV19	NA	TRBJ1-1	few	CASSIQGMAEAFF	TGTGCCAGTAGTATACAGGGGATGGCTGAAGCTTTCTTT
15	TRBV5-5	NA	TRBJ2-7	NA	CASSPAGTPEGEQYF	TGTGCCAGCAGCCCGGCCGGGACACCGGAGGGGGAGCAGTACTTC
14	TRBV27	TRBD1	TRBJ1-5	few	CASRLDRDDQPQHF	TGTGCCAGCAGACTGGACAGGGATGATCAGCCCCAGCATTTT
14	TRBV29-1	TRBD1	TRBJ2-4	few	CSVHRRDSKNIQYF	TGCAGCGTTCACCGCCGGGACAGCAAAAACATTCAGTACTTC
19	TRBV7-3	NA	TRBJ1-5	NA	CASSLIESLPGIGNQPQHF	TGTGCCAGCAGCTTAATCGAATCCCTTCCAGGGATAGGCAATCAGCCCCAGCATTTT
14	TRBV5-1	NA	TRBJ1-2	NA	CASSFGQLEGGYTF	TGCGCCAGCAGCTTCGGACAGCTGGAAGGTGGCTACACCTTC
15	TRBV7-9	NA	TRBJ1-1	NA	CASSFQGTLNTEAFF	TGTGCCAGCAGCTTCCAGGGGACGCTGAACACTGAAGCTTTCTTT
13	TRBV19	NA	TRBJ2-7	NA	CATARLDGYEQYF	TGTGCCACCGCCCGTCTTGACGGGTACGAGCAGTACTTC
13	TRBV28	NA	TRBJ1-2	few	CASSLSVQGGYTF	TGTGCCAGCAGTTTATCGGTACAAGGTGGCTACACCTTC
13	TRBV4-1	NA	TRBJ1-2	few	CASSQDNIYGYTF	TGCGCCAGCAGCCAAGATAACATCTATGGCTACACCTTC
16	TRBV5-1	NA	TRBJ1-2	NA	CASSPSVRSDAYGYTF	TGCGCCAGCAGCCCCTCGGTCAGGTCGGATGCCTATGGCTACACCTTC
13	TRBV12-3/TRBV12-4	NA	TRBJ2-1	NA	CASSQTGYNEQFF	TGTGCCAGCAGCCAAACAGGCTACAATGAGCAGTTCTTC
14	TRBV5-1	TRBD1	TRBJ1-2	few	CASSLVAGGEGYTF	TGCGCCAGCAGCTTGGTAGCAGGGGGTGAGGGCTACACCTTC
16	TRBV5-1	NA	TRBJ2-1	NA	CASSTDGQISYNEQFF	TGCGCCAGCAGCACGGACGGTCAGATATCCTACAATGAGCAGTTCTTC
13	TRBV10-2	NA	TRBJ1-5	NA	CASSVQSYQPQHF	TGCGCCAGCAGTGTCCAGAGTTATCAGCCCCAGCATTTT
16	TRBV28	TRBD1	TRBJ2-5	once	CASSTLWTQGDETQYF	TGTGCCAGCAGTACCCTCTGGACTCAGGGGGACGAGACCCAGTACTTC
14	TRBV5-5	NA	TRBJ1-5	few	CASSLGGAGQPQHF	TGTGCCAGCAGCTTGGGCGGGGCCGGTCAGCCCCAGCATTTT
15	TRBV4-1	NA	TRBJ1-4	few	CASSQSKYPDEKLFF	TGCGCCAGCAGCCAGTCTAAATACCCTGACGAAAAACTGTTTTTT
14	TRBV7-2	NA	TRBJ1-1	few	CASTSLGVGTEAFF	TGTGCCAGCACCAGTCTAGGGGTTGGCACTGAAGCTTTCTTT
13	TRBV24-1	NA	TRBJ2-3	NA	CATSDLGPDTQYF	TGTGCCACCAGTGATTTGGGGCCAGATACGCAGTATTTT
15	TRBV9	TRBD1	TRBJ1-1	NA	CASSVSGTGFTEAFF	TGTGCCAGCAGCGTTTCCGGGACAGGGTTCACTGAAGCTTTCTTT
14	TRBV7-9	NA	TRBJ1-1	NA	CASSLNQGGTEAFF	TGTGCCAGCAGCCTAAACCAGGGAGGCACTGAAGCTTTCTTT
11	TRBV6-6	NA	TRBJ1-4	NA	CASSYTEKLFF	TGTGCCAGCAGTTACACCGAAAAACTGTTTTTT
13	TRBV5-4	NA	TRBJ1-1	few	CASSKTVIDEAFF	TGTGCCAGCAGCAAGACAGTGATCGATGAAGCTTTCTTT
15	TRBV12-3/TRBV12-4	NA	TRBJ1-5	few	CASSFLLEVNQPQHF	TGTGCCAGCAGTTTCTTGTTAGAGGTCAATCAGCCCCAGCATTTT
14	TRBV12-3/TRBV12-4	TRBD1	TRBJ1-1	NA	CASSQGAENTESFF	TGTGCCAGCAGTCAGGGGGCCGAGAACACTGAATCTTTCTTT
16	TRBV5-1	NA	TRBJ2-3	NA	CASTPGRGVSTDTQYF	TGCGCCAGCACCCCTGGTCGCGGGGTAAGCACAGATACGCAGTATTTT
14	TRBV4-3	NA	TRBJ2-7	NA	CASSQDLGSYEQYF	TGCGCCAGCAGCCAAGATCTCGGGTCCTACGAGCAGTACTTC
15	TRBV5-1	TRBD1	TRBJ1-1	few	CASSLGGQGDTEAFF	TGCGCCAGCAGCTTGGGTGGACAGGGGGACACTGAAGCTTTCTTT
15	TRBV12-3/TRBV12-4	NA	TRBJ2-1	NA	CASSQTTASYNEQFF	TGTGCCAGCAGCCAGACTACCGCCTCCTACAATGAGCAGTTCTTC
15	TRBV29-1	NA	TRBJ1-2	few	CSVEVRRKGRVDYTF	TGCAGCGTTGAAGTGCGTCGGAAGGGGCGAGTAGACTACACCTTC
14	TRBV7-2	NA	TRBJ1-1	NA	CASSLVEGDTEAFF	TGTGCCAGCAGCTTAGTTGAGGGGGATACTGAAGCTTTCTTT
17	TRBV27	NA	TRBJ1-5	few	CASSLKGGRTGNQPQHF	TGTGCCAGCAGTTTAAAGGGGGGGCGCACGGGCAATCAGCCCCAGCATTTT
13	TRBV27	NA	TRBJ1-2	NA	CASSPGGTYGYTF	TGTGCCAGCAGCCCGGGGGGGACCTATGGCTACACCTTC
14	TRBV6-5	NA	TRBJ1-2	NA	CASSYRDGRYGYTF	TGTGCCAGCAGTTACAGGGACGGACGATATGGCTACACCTTC
15	TRBV20-1	NA	TRBJ2-1	NA	CSARDQGPVWNEQFF	TGCAGTGCTAGAGATCAGGGACCCGTCTGGAATGAGCAGTTCTTC
13	TRBV27	TRBD1	TRBJ2-3	few	CASSPHRGVTQYF	TGTGCCAGCAGTCCACACAGGGGCGTTACGCAGTATTTT
14	TRBV2	NA	TRBJ2-1	NA	CASSKDSSYNEQFF	TGTGCCAGCAGTAAGGACAGCTCCTACAATGAGCAGTTCTTC
16	TRBV12-3/TRBV12-4	NA	TRBJ1-5	few	CASSPDRGLSNQPQHF	TGTGCCAGCAGTCCAGACCGAGGACTTAGCAATCAGCCCCAGCATTTT
13	TRBV27	TRBD1	TRBJ2-7	NA	CASSTGGPYEQYF	TGTGCCAGCAGTACAGGGGGCCCCTACGAGCAGTACTTC
16	TRBV15	NA	TRBJ1-4	few	CATSRGDSAANEKLFF	TGTGCCACCAGCAGGGGAGATTCGGCAGCTAATGAAAAACTGTTTTTT
14	TRBV12-3/TRBV12-4	TRBD1	TRBJ1-4	NA	CASSMDRKNEKLFF	TGTGCCAGCAGCATGGACAGGAAGAATGAAAAACTGTTTTTT
14	TRBV5-1	NA	TRBJ1-1	NA	CASSRAQVNTEAFF	TGCGCCAGCAGCCGCGCACAGGTGAACACTGAAGCTTTCTTT